These T cell receptor beta chains were read from a single sample in a study of T cell responses to AZD1222 COVID-19 vaccine. TCRdb keeps only in-frame clones here, not all; method: immunoSEQ multiplex PCR. The table includes 74,000 or so clones, around 84% detected once. The material was peripheral blood, obtained on day 0 of AZD1222 vaccination. These receptors all stem from an adult in good health. Both conserved end residues are part of each CDR3. A D gene is named only where the DNA matches it firmly. Some rows have no size entry. The others give once, few or many, or a class for an expanded clone.

NA,TRBV12-3/TRBV12-4,NA,TRBJ2-5,TGTGCCAGCAGTTTTAGCTGGGAGACCCAGTACTTC,CASSFSWETQYF
NA,TRBV4-1,NA,TRBJ1-2,TGCGCCAGCAGCCAGGAACAGGAGGACTATGGCTACACCTTC,CASSQEQEDYGYTF
NA,TRBV21-1,NA,TRBJ2-1,TGTGCCATTGAACTAGTTTCCAATGAGCAGTTCTTC,CAIELVSNEQFF
NA,TRBV28,NA,TRBJ1-5,TGTGCCAGCCACATAGGGGGTTCCCCTCAGCCCCAGCATTTT,CASHIGGSPQPQHF
NA,TRBV19,NA,TRBJ1-1,TGTGCCAGTAGTATAGCCCTGTTCGGCACTGAAGCTTTCTTT,CASSIALFGTEAFF
NA,TRBV3-1/TRBV3-2,NA,TRBJ1-3,TGTGCCAGCAGCTCCGCCGCTTCTGGAAACACCATATATTTT,CASSSAASGNTIYF
TRBD1,TRBV27,NA,TRBJ1-2,TGTGCCAGCAGTTTTGGGGACAGGGGTCCCTACACCTTC,CASSFGDRGPYTF
TRBD1,TRBV19,NA,TRBJ1-4,TGTGCCAGTAGTACCCCGGACAGGGGGCTGGCTAATGAAAAACTGTTTTTT,CASSTPDRGLANEKLFF
NA,TRBV5-1,NA,TRBJ2-1,TGCGCCAGCAGCTTGATTGACGACCCACACTCCTACAATGAGCAGTTCTTC,CASSLIDDPHSYNEQFF
NA,TRBV11-2,NA,TRBJ1-6,TGTGCCAGCAGCTTAGTGGACGGATCCAATTCACCCCTCCACTTT,CASSLVDGSNSPLHF
TRBD1,TRBV23-1,NA,TRBJ1-5,TGCGCCAGCTCCAAGGGACAGGCGAATCAGCCCCAGCATTTT,CASSKGQANQPQHF
TRBD2,TRBV24-1,few,TRBJ2-3,TGTGCCACCGGGACCCTTAGCGGGGGGGCTCTGAATACGCAGTATTTT,CATGTLSGGALNTQYF
TRBD1,TRBV29-1,once,TRBJ1-2,TGCAGCGTTGAAGAGGGACAGGAGGAAGGCTATGGCTACACCTTC,CSVEEGQEEGYGYTF
TRBD1,TRBV2,NA,TRBJ1-1,TGTGCCAGCAGTGAAGAAAGAAGGACAGGGAAGACAGCTTTCTTT,CASSEERRTGKTAFF
TRBD2,TRBV10-3,few,TRBJ2-2,TGTGCCATCAGTGAGCCTCCGACTAGCGGGAGAACCGGGGAGCTGTTTTTT,CAISEPPTSGRTGELFF
TRBD1,TRBV9,NA,TRBJ2-7,TGTGCCAGCAGCGGAGGACAGGGAGTTTACGAGCAGTACTTC,CASSGGQGVYEQYF
TRBD2,TRBV11-3,NA,TRBJ2-1,TGTGCCAGCAGCGACGGGAGGGGAAGGTATAGTGAGCAGTTCTTC,CASSDGRGRYSEQFF
NA,TRBV5-1,few,TRBJ2-5,TGCGCCAGCAGCTTGGAGGGGGGGCTGGAGACCCAGTACTTC,CASSLEGGLETQYF
TRBD2,TRBV7-2,NA,TRBJ2-1,TGTGCCAGCAGATTAGGGTTCCGAAACCGGGGGGGGCGTATCAATGAGCAGTTCTTC,CASRLGFRNRGGRINEQFF
NA,TRBV6-2/TRBV6-3,NA,TRBJ1-3,TGTGCCAGCAGCACCGCCGGATACGTACCTGGAAACACCATATATTTT,CASSTAGYVPGNTIYF
NA,TRBV19,NA,TRBJ1-1,TGTGCCAGTCACCACTTATCGGGGTCTGAAGCTTTCTTT,CASHHLSGSEAFF
NA,TRBV18,NA,TRBJ2-1,TGTGCCAGCTCACCTCTGGGAATAAGGCGGGGCAATGAGCAGTTCTTC,CASSPLGIRRGNEQFF
NA,TRBV4-2,NA,TRBJ1-2,TGTGCCAGCAGCCAAGATCGAAACTATGGCTACACCTTC,CASSQDRNYGYTF
TRBD1,TRBV16,once,TRBJ1-1,TGTGCCAGCAGCCAATCGACAGGGCGGACTGAAGCTTTCTTT,CASSQSTGRTEAFF
NA,TRBV7-3,NA,TRBJ1-2,TGTGCCAGCAGCGCAAGCGGGACCACTGGCTACACCTTC,CASSASGTTGYTF
NA,TRBV3-1/TRBV3-2,NA,TRBJ2-3,TGTGCCAGCAGCCAAGTTTCAGATACGCAGTATTTT,CASSQVSDTQYF
NA,TRBV15,NA,TRBJ2-1,TGTGCCACCAGGAAAGGGTACGGGGGGCCAGGTGAGCAGTTCTTC,CATRKGYGGPGEQFF
TRBD1,TRBV7-8,NA,TRBJ1-1,TGTGCCAGCAGCTTGACAGGGGCGAACACTGAAGCTTTCTTT,CASSLTGANTEAFF
NA,TRBV12-3/TRBV12-4,NA,TRBJ2-5,TGTGCCAGCAGTACCCCGCAAGAGACCCAGTACTTC,CASSTPQETQYF
NA,TRBV12-3/TRBV12-4,NA,TRBJ1-5,TGTGCCAGCACCCTAGGGGACAATCAGCCCCAGCATTTT,CASTLGDNQPQHF
NA,TRBV19,NA,TRBJ1-4,TGTGCCAGTAGTATGGCTAGGGTTGAAAAACTGTTTTTT,CASSMARVEKLFF
TRBD2,TRBV11-2,NA,TRBJ2-7,TGTGCCAGCAGCCTTAGGTCGGCTGGGGGGGGCGAGCAGTACTTC,CASSLRSAGGGEQYF
TRBD1,TRBV5-8,few,TRBJ1-5,TGTGCCAGCAGCAAACAGGGGGCAGGGCAGCCCCAGCATTTT,CASSKQGAGQPQHF
TRBD1,TRBV19,once,TRBJ2-7,TGTGCCAGTAGTATAGTTCAGGGGGCAAGCGAGCAGTACTTC,CASSIVQGASEQYF
TRBD2,TRBV7-2,NA,TRBJ2-1,TGTGCCAGCAGCTGGGGGGGCGGCACTAGCGGCACCAATGAGCAGTTCTTC,CASSWGGGTSGTNEQFF
NA,TRBV24-1,NA,TRBJ2-7,TGTGCCACCAGTGATCAGGGGAGGAACGAGCAGTACTTC,CATSDQGRNEQYF